This T cell receptor beta chain was retrieved from a study of OX40 agonist ivuxolimab in advanced cancers. Study information: Patients' therapy was ivuxolimab, an antibody that acts as an agonist of OX40 (CD134). Whole-study findings and limits: Low normalized T-cell clonal expansion was also seen in some nonresponders. Averaged across samples, CD8+ T cells carried more expanded clones than CD4+ did.

Profiling relied on immunoSEQ multiplex PCR, and the TCRdb table lists in-frame clones only, not all of them. The table has more than 65,000 clones, 90% seen once. About this clone itself: Its specificity is not known. Other DNA sequences in this specimen translate into the identical CDR3.

With autoimmune disease history or systemic immunosuppression, patients were excluded. The CDR3 runs to 15 residues. Germline V gene data show CDR1 as SGDLS and CDR2 as YYNGEE. V lost 0 bases and J lost 1, with 8 bases in between. This receptor was taken from an adult with an advanced solid tumor such as melanoma, head and neck, liver or kidney cancer. This sample comprised CD4+ or CD8+ T cells sorted from blood, obtained in a trial of the OX40 agonist ivuxolimab. The chain employs TRBV9 and TRBJ2-1; no clear D gene. In DNA form, the CDR3 reads TGTGCCAGCAGCGTAGAAGGCGGATCCTACAATGAGCAGTTCTTC. The encoded protein is CASSVEGGSYNEQFF.